Presented here are 13 T cell receptor beta chains from one specimen sequenced in a study of neurological immune-mediated disorders. Time point reported: technical triplicate 3. MiXCR, applied by TCRdb to the 5' RACE reads, yields one record per CDR3 protein. The sample consists of about 44,000 distinct CDR3 sequences, around a fifth of them appearing once. The sequenced material came from PBMCs. These receptors all stem from a man aged 60 to 69 with HTLV-1-associated myelopathy (HAM/TSP).

V and J are TRBV5-5 and TRBJ2-7, with a possible D match to TRBD1 (5 bases). Germline lookup yields CDR1 SGHKS and CDR2 YYEKEE (reference sequence). The V end was cut by 9 bases, the J end by 4 bases, with 17 bases between. The CDR3 is made up of 13 amino acids. The CDR3 DNA follows: TGTGCCATTAGCTTGGGGCAGACTTACGAGCAGTACTTC. Translation gives CAISLGQTYEQYF.

This clonotype was observed at least ten times. This chain connects TRBV7-3 to TRBJ2-2; D possibly corresponds to TRBD2 (6 bases). Trimming stripped 5 bases from V and 7 bases from J, with 11 bases between. From germline, CDR1 is SGHTA and CDR2 FQGTGA. The CDR3 totals 13 residues. CDR3 sequence: CASSPWRDGELFF. In DNA form, the CDR3 reads TGTGCCAGCAGCCCCTGGCGGGACGGGGAGCTGTTTTTT.

Concerning this clonotype: This may come from a read error, since a much larger clone is one base off. This rearrangement joins TRBV7-6 to TRBJ2-1, with 7 bases aligning to TRBD2. CDR1 is SGHVS, CDR2 FNYEAQ, per germline. This CDR3 contains 16 residues. The trim removed 1 base at V and 5 bases at J, leaving 8 bases unmatched. The CDR3 sequence: CASSLGGSPVDNEQFF. CDR3 bases: TGTGCCAGCAGCTTAGGCGGGAGTCCCGTGGACAATGAGCAGTTCTTC.

The genes are TRBV7-2 and TRBJ2-3; no definite D call. Germline lookup yields CDR1 SGHTA and CDR2 FQGNSA. CDR3 length: 17 residues. Deletions cut 2 bases from V and 0 bases from J, with 15 bases between. The CDR3 DNA reads TGTGCCAGCAGCTTAACCAGCAGCCGGTCTAGCACAGATACGCAGTATTTT. Amino acid sequence: CASSLTSSRSSTDTQYF.

To note about this clonotype: Relative to the germline gene, one junction end is altered; a read error may explain this. This chain links TRBV2 with TRBJ2-7, with TRBD1 identical over 11 bases. The V gene's germline CDR1 is SNHLY and CDR2 FYNNEI. The CDR3 contains 18 residues. The DNA for the CDR3 is TGTGCCAGAAGTGGACCCGGACAGGGGGCCCAACGCCTTTACGAGCGGTACTTC. Protein product: CARSGPGQGAQRLYERYF.

This clonotype has at least ten counts. The junction departs from the called germline gene at one end, perhaps through a read error. The chain has TRBV5-1 and TRBJ2-6; D gene ambiguous. This CDR3 spans 15 amino acids. Looked up from germline, CDR1 is SGHRS and CDR2 is YFSETQ. The CDR3 loop is CASSLGNSGANVLTF. CDR3 sequence (DNA): TGTGCCAGCAGTTTAGGTAACTCTGGGGCCAACGTCCTGACTTTC.

This clonotype showed up many times. The gene calls are TRBV5-5 and TRBJ2-6; TRBD1 might be the D (5 bases). With 4 bases removed from V and 2 bases from J, the gap between germline ends came to 10 bases. Germline V gives CDR1 SGHKS, CDR2 YYEKEE (reference sequence). CDR3 length: 15 residues. The CDR3 bases are TGTGCCAGCAGCGCCCAGGGAACTGGGGCCAACGTCCTGACTTTC. This codes for CASSAQGTGANVLTF. Based on the CDR3 plus reference TRBV5-5 and TRBJ2-6, the full variable domain is DAGVTQSPTHLIKTRGQQVTLRCSPISGHKSVSWYQQVLGQGPQFIFQYYEKEERGRGNFPDRFSARQFPNYSSELNVNALLLGDSALYLCASSAQGTGANVLTFGAGSRLTVL.

For the CDR3, the DNA is TGCAGTGCTGGCCCACCAGGGTTGGATGAAAAACTGTTTTTT. Protein product: CSAGPPGLDEKLFF. The chain links TRBV20-1 to TRBJ1-4; possible D gene TRBD1, 5 bases. The germline V gene encodes CDR1 DFQATT and CDR2 SNEGSKA (reference sequence). This CDR3 contains 14 residues. Trimming cost V 5 bases and J 6 bases, with 16 bases left between them.

This clonotype has ten or more counts. The chain combines TRBV20-1 with TRBJ2-1, with 7 bases matching TRBD2. The germline V gene encodes CDR1 DFQATT and CDR2 SNEGSKA (reference sequence). This CDR3 has 16 amino acids. Trimming at V came to 6 bases and at J to 4 bases, leaving 15 bases not matched to a gene. CDR3 DNA: TGCAGTGCGGTCTATCGATGGGCTAGCGGTTACAATGAGCAGTTCTTC. Protein: CSAVYRWASGYNEQFF.

In its sample, this clonotype was seen a few times. CDR3 bases: TGTGCCAGCAGTTTCCCAAGCGGCTTAAACCCCCATTCCTACAATGAGCAGTTCTTC. Its translation is CASSFPSGLNPHSYNEQFF. The chain combines TRBV27 with TRBJ2-1; possible D gene TRBD2, 5 bases. CDR3 length: 19 residues. Germline V lookup: CDR1 MNHEY, CDR2 SMNVEV (reference sequence). Trimming removed 3 bases at V and 1 base at J, with 22 bases between.

Many counts were recorded for this clonotype. The chain links TRBV10-3 to TRBJ2-3; 8 nucleotides agree with TRBD1. The CDR3 is 15 amino acids. V lost 4 bases and J lost 0; bases outside the gene matches: 3. Germline V gives CDR1 ENHRY, CDR2 SYGVKD. The CDR3 DNA is TGTGCCATCAGTGGTGGGACAGGTAGCACAGATACGCAGTATTTT. It is translated as CAISGGTGSTDTQYF.

This clonotype was seen at least ten times. The chain is built from TRBV7-8 and TRBJ1-3; 9 bases are a match to TRBD1. Germline lookup yields CDR1 SGHVS and CDR2 FQNEAQ. The CDR3 totals 17 residues. J gave up 3 bases and V 2 bases, and 8 bases lay outside the gene matches. The CDR3 DNA sequence: TGTGCCAGCAGCTTACGGACAGGGGTTAGAGTTGGAAACACCATATATTTT. Translated: CASSLRTGVRVGNTIYF.

Comment on this clonotype: A much larger clone differs from this one at a single base, so this may be a read error. V gene TRBV28 combines with J gene TRBJ2-5; 7 bases are a match to TRBD2. The germline V gene encodes CDR1 MDHEN and CDR2 SYDVKM. The CDR3 is made up of 13 amino acids. V was pared by 8 bases and J by 1 base, with 4 bases of the junction left unmatched. The CDR3 DNA reads TGTGCCAGCCGGGACTATACCCAAGAGACCCAGTACTTC. It codes for CASRDYTQETQYF.